This T cell receptor beta chain was captured by sequencing in a study of regulatory T cells in long-lasting Graves disease. Both iRepertoire HTBI primers and Arm-PCR of CDR3 regions were used to build the TCR beta libraries. TCRdb itself ran the multiplex PCR reads through MiXCR, one entry per CDR3 protein. The table lists hundreds of thousands of distinct CDR3 sequences, approximately 15% of them singletons, with 25% to 30% in the top ten. This clonotype appeared many times. Time point defined: newly diagnosed GD, antithyroid drugs for less than 3 months. Preparation of the TCR library used RNA extracted from PBMCs. Trimming took 3 bases from V and 5 from J, leaving 6 bases between them. The CDR3 is 12 amino acids. Germline V gene lookup returns CDR1 SNHLY and CDR2 FYNNEI. These sequences were also reported in another study, on T cells in Graves' hyperthyroidism and ophthalmopathy.

Sequences were derived from peripheral blood mononuclear cells (PBMCs), sampled at new diagnosis, from a patient treated with antithyroid drugs. J is TRBJ2-3 and V is TRBV2; D remains ambiguous. The TCR was taken from a man aged 35 to 55 with Graves disease. This CDR3 is CASSEGGDTQYF. As DNA, the CDR3 is TGTGCCAGCAGTGAGGGCGGAGATACGCAGTATTTT.